This T cell receptor (beta chain) was retrieved from a study of T cells in Graves' hyperthyroidism and ophthalmopathy. Overall study findings and caveats: By a 13 V-J model, ophthalmopathy was set apart from stable hyperthyroidism.

CDR3 size: 14 residues. CDR1 is MNHNS, CDR2 SASEGT, per germline. J lost 6 bases, V lost 7 bases, and 12 bases had no gene match. Diagnoses used clinical symptoms, serum thyroxine and TRAb, thyroid ultrasound and orbital computed tomography. TCR beta CDR3 sequences were amplified from RNA transcripts. First-round RT-PCR of the TCR CDR3 relied on the HTBI primer set. TCRdb reprocessed the multiplex PCR reads with MiXCR, giving one entry per CDR3 protein. This table has approximately 600,000 distinct CDR3 sequences, about 17% appearing once. Concerning this clonotype itself: Its antigen is currently unknown. This may be a read error, as it is one base from a much larger clone.

The sequence was obtained from a young woman with Graves' hyperthyroidism. The rearrangement joins TRBV6-1 to TRBJ2-7; TRBD2 aligns across 7 bases. The sequenced sample was blood. The CDR3 spells CASTLTGGCREQYF. The CDR3 DNA sequence: TGTGCCAGCACCCTAACCGGGGGGTGCCGCGAGCAGTACTTC.